Listed here are 25 T cell receptor beta chains from one sample, sequenced in a study of T-cell reconstitution after alpha-beta-depleted transplantation in children (dated by TCRdb to the mid-2010s). The library was built by means of PCR. Sequencer: Illumina HiSeq 2500. TCR libraries were prepared with molecular barcoding, using unique molecular identifiers to normalize TCRbeta repertoire quantification. TCRdb ran its own pipeline on the public reads, namely fastp trimming at Q25 and MiXCR clone calling, and kept in-frame beta chains. Each entry merges the rows of one CDR3 protein and shows their most common DNA and genes. The sample has approximately 400,000 distinct CDR3 sequences on record, roughly 11% of them singletons. Of the sample, over 4.5% is held by the ten largest clones. Source: PBMCs from the stem cell graft donor, taken from the stem cell graft. Receptors were obtained from a human donor who donated a stem cell graft to a child with acute myeloid leukemia.

J is TRBJ2-7 and V is TRBV5-1, with TRBD2 matching over 11 bases. The CDR3 is 21 residues long. CDR1 is SGHRS and CDR2 is YFSETQ in the germline V gene. The V segment lost 4 bases and the J segment 3 bases; nucleotides outside the gene matches: 24. The CDR3 DNA reads TGCGCCAGCAGCGGCGGGACAGCTAGACTAGCGGGATCGTTCAAAATCTACGAGCAGTACTTC. It codes for CASSGGTARLAGSFKIYEQYF.

This clonotype came up a few times. The J gene is TRBJ2-1, the V gene TRBV7-2; weak D call: TRBD2 (6 bases). CDR1 SGHTA and CDR2 FQGNSA come from the germline V gene. This CDR3 spans 14 amino acids. The V gene lost 5 bases and the J gene lost 5 bases, with 13 bases spanning the gap. The CDR3 region has the DNA TGTGCCAGCAGCGACGTAGGGACTCACAATGAGCAGTTCTTC. Protein sequence: CASSDVGTHNEQFF.

This clonotype has just one count. DNA for the CDR3: TGCGCCAGCAGCCAAATAACAGCTCGAAACACCATATATTTT. Its translation is CASSQITARNTIYF. The chain recombines TRBV4-1 with TRBJ1-3, with unresolved D. Trimming took 2 bases from V and 5 from J, leaving 10 bases between them. The germline CDR1 and CDR2 sequences are MGHRA and YSYEKL. The CDR3 length is 14 residues.

The rearrangement joins TRBV20-1 to TRBJ1-6; maybe TRBD1 (6 bases). The CDR3 spans 14 residues. CDR1 DFQATT and CDR2 SNEGSKA come from the germline V gene (reference sequence). Trimming shortened V by 3 bases and J by 5 bases, and 11 bases separated the two germline ends. The CDR3 is CSASTGTNNSPLHF. For the CDR3, the DNA is TGCAGTGCTAGTACCGGGACAAATAATTCACCCCTCCACTTT.

This clonotype was seen many times. This rearrangement joins TRBV10-3 to TRBJ2-1; possible D gene TRBD2, 6 bases. Trimming pared 0 bases from V and 4 bases from J, leaving 13 bases between. Germline CDR1 ENHRY, CDR2 SYGVKD. The CDR3 totals 16 residues. The CDR3 bases are TGTGCCATCAGTGAGTCGAAACTAGCCCTATACAATGAGCAGTTCTTC. Encoded protein: CAISESKLALYNEQFF.

V usage is TRBV12-3 or TRBV12-4 and J usage is TRBJ2-7; perhaps D is TRBD1 or TRBD2 (5 bases each). There are 12 residues in the CDR3. Trimming stripped 8 bases from V and 2 bases from J, with 10 bases between. CDR3 bases: TGTGCCAGCGAGGGGACCCCCTACGAGCAGTACGTC. Encoded protein: CASEGTPYEQYV.

This clonotype was observed at least ten times. The rearrangement joins TRBV6-2 or TRBV6-3 to TRBJ2-5; weak D call: TRBD1 (5 bases). The germline CDR1 and CDR2 sequences are MNHEY and SVGEGT. Trimming shortened V by 6 bases and J by 9 bases, and 17 bases separated the two germline ends. The CDR3 has 13 amino acids. CDR3 DNA sequence: TGTGCCAGCAGCCGCAGGGAAGCCCCCTCCCAGTACTTC. Its protein product is CASSRREAPSQYF.

In this sample, this clonotype turned up a few times. The chain has TRBV29-1 and TRBJ2-6; D possibly matches TRBD1 or TRBD2 (5 bases each). Germline V gives CDR1 SQVTM, CDR2 ANQGSEA. Trimming removed 6 bases from V and 2 bases from J, with 14 bases in between. The CDR3 is 15 residues long. CDR3 nucleotide sequence: TGCAGCGTCGCACGACGGGGCCCTGGGGCCAACGTCCTGACTTTC. This translates into CSVARRGPGANVLTF.

For this clonotype: A read error may explain this, as a much larger clone is one base away. This chain links TRBV27 with TRBJ1-1, with TRBD1 identical over 12 bases. Unmatched junction bases numbered 9, after V lost 6 bases and J lost 10 bases. CDR3 size: 14 residues. The V gene's germline CDR1 is MNHEY and CDR2 SMNVEV (reference sequence). The CDR3 reads CASRPGTGGWGAFF. The CDR3 DNA is TGTGCCAGCAGACCCGGGACAGGGGGCTGGGGAGCTTTCTTT.

This clonotype has just one count. A read error may be the cause here, since a much bigger clone is one base away. This chain links TRBV4-1 with TRBJ1-1; D not certain. Germline-derived CDR1 and CDR2 are MGHRA and YSYEKL. This CDR3 comprises 16 residues. The CDR3 region has the DNA TGCGCCAGCAGCCAAGATCACGGTTGGGTGAACACTGAATCTTTCTTT. It specifies CASSQDHGWVNTESFF.

This clonotype was counted between two and nine times. V usage is TRBV9 and J usage is TRBJ2-3; D might be TRBD2 (5 bases). Germline lookup yields CDR1 SGDLS and CDR2 YYNGEE. CDR3 length equals 15 residues. V was pared by 4 bases and J by 5 bases, with 17 bases between. CDR3 DNA sequence: TGTGCCAGCAGCCCAAGGACGGGATTGGAAGATACGCAGTATTTT. Amino acid sequence: CASSPRTGLEDTQYF.

This clonotype showed up just a few times. The rearrangement joins TRBV5-6 to TRBJ2-6; perhaps D is TRBD1 or TRBD2 (5 bases each). Germline V lookup: CDR1 SGHDT, CDR2 YYEEEE. The CDR3 spans 18 residues. V dropped 0 bases and J dropped 4 bases, with 17 bases sitting between them. This chain's CDR3 is CASSLGQGRGRGANVLTF. CDR3 sequence (DNA): TGTGCCAGCAGCTTGGGTCAGGGCCGGGGAAGAGGGGCCAACGTCCTGACTTTC.

This clonotype was counted a few times. The chain uses TRBV27 and TRBJ2-2, with a possible D match to TRBD1 (6 bases). The CDR3 runs to 14 residues. The germline V gene encodes CDR1 MNHEY and CDR2 SMNVEV (reference sequence). Between the trimmed V and J ends, which lost 6 bases and 7 bases, there was a span of 15 bases. CDR3 residues: CASRIQGFGGELFF. CDR3 bases: TGTGCCAGCAGGATACAGGGTTTTGGCGGGGAGCTGTTTTTT.

This clonotype was found a few times. CDR3 protein: CASKGGVSRTDTQYF. As DNA, the CDR3 is TGTGCCAGCAAGGGAGGGGTTTCGCGCACAGATACGCAGTATTTT. This chain connects TRBV7-9 to TRBJ2-3, with 7 bases matching TRBD2. Trimming removed 7 bases from V and 1 base from J; junction bases left unmatched: 8. CDR1 and CDR2 from the germline V gene are SEHNR and FQNEAQ (reference sequence). The CDR3 is 15 amino acids. The complete variable domain, with remaining parts taken from reference TRBV7-9 and TRBJ2-3, reads DTGVSQNPRHKITKRGQNVTFRCDPISEHNRLYWYRQTLGQGPEFLTYFQNEAQLEKSRLLSDRFSAERPKGSFSTLEIQRTEQGDSAMYLCASKGGVSRTDTQYFGPGTRLTVL.

This clonotype has a count of ten or more. This chain uses TRBV7-3 with TRBJ2-6; D is unclear. CDR3 length: 15 amino acids. Germline-derived CDR1 and CDR2 are SGHTA and FQGTGA. V was pared by 4 bases and J by 1 base, with 8 bases between. The CDR3 DNA follows: TGTGCCAGCAGCTCACACGGGTCTGGGGCCAACGTCCTGACTTTC. Translated: CASSSHGSGANVLTF.

This clonotype was counted a few times. The chain links TRBV7-8 to TRBJ2-5, with 8 bases matching TRBD2. CDR3 length: 20 residues. V was pared by 1 base and J by 5 bases, with 21 bases of the junction left unmatched. Germline V CDR1 and CDR2: SGHVS, FQNEAQ. Written as DNA, the CDR3 is TGTGCCAGCAGCTTAGGCTACAATAGGGCCGGGACTAGTAAAATTGAGACCCAGTACTTC. Its translation: CASSLGYNRAGTSKIETQYF.

The J gene is TRBJ2-1, the V gene TRBV20-1; 9 nucleotides match TRBD2. Unmatched junction bases numbered 9, after V lost 1 base and J lost 5 bases. CDR3 length: 16 amino acids. The V gene's germline CDR1 is DFQATT and CDR2 SNEGSKA (reference sequence). The DNA for the CDR3 is TGCAGTGCTAGAGTGGGAGTAGCGGGGGTTCACAATGAGCAGTTCTTC. Encoded protein: CSARVGVAGVHNEQFF.

J is TRBJ2-1 and V is TRBV11-1; D may be TRBD1 (5 bases). Germline V gene sequence: CDR1 SGHAT, CDR2 FQDESV (reference sequence). V shed 8 bases and J shed 0 bases, with 14 bases lying between them. CDR3 size: 15 residues. The CDR3 is CASASRGSSYNEQFF. The CDR3 DNA is TGTGCCAGCGCCTCAAGGGGCAGCTCCTACAATGAGCAGTTCTTC.

The chain combines TRBV5-1 with TRBJ1-5; TRBD1 is a possible D gene (6 bases). The V end lost 0 bases, the J end lost 3 bases, and 10 bases lay between the germline ends. The V gene's germline CDR1 is SGHRS and CDR2 YFSETQ. This CDR3 has 15 residues. CDR3 sequence (DNA): TGCGCCAGCAGCTTGGGGTCAGGGGACAATCAGCCCCAGCATTTT. Translation gives CASSLGSGDNQPQHF.

Many counts were recorded for this clonotype. The chain has TRBV20-1 and TRBJ2-1, with D possibly TRBD2 on 5 matching bases. The V and J ends lost 3 bases and 0 bases respectively, with 6 bases between them. CDR1 is DFQATT and CDR2 is SNEGSKA in the germline V gene (reference sequence). This CDR3 has 13 residues. As DNA, the CDR3 is TGCAGTGCTAGCGGGGTCTCCTACAATGAGCAGTTCTTC. Protein product: CSASGVSYNEQFF.

This clonotype was counted a few times. The chain carries TRBV7-2 and TRBJ2-1, with TRBD2 as a possible D gene (6 bases). Germline CDR1 reads SGHTA; CDR2 reads FQGNSA. Trimming removed 3 bases at V and 2 bases at J, with 11 bases between. The CDR3 is 15 residues long. CDR3 sequence (DNA): TGTGCCAGCAGCTTTATTCGGGAGCCCTACAATGAGCAGTTCTTC. It is translated as CASSFIREPYNEQFF.

The V call is TRBV10-3, the J call TRBJ1-6; 7 bases line up with TRBD1. Germline CDR1 ENHRY, CDR2 SYGVKD. The CDR3 contains 14 residues. With 11 bases clipped from V and 5 bases from J, the junction kept 9 bases outside the gene matches. For the CDR3, the DNA is TGTGCCGTCCGCAGGGGGGCGGATAATTCACCCCTCCACTTT. Amino acids: CAVRRGADNSPLHF.

This clonotype was seen repeatedly, ten times or more. The gene calls are TRBV20-1 and TRBJ2-1; 8 nucleotides line up with TRBD2. With 4 bases clipped from V and 8 bases from J, the junction kept 7 bases outside the gene matches. The CDR3 covers 13 residues. Germline lookup yields CDR1 DFQATT and CDR2 SNEGSKA (reference sequence). As DNA, the CDR3 is TGCAGTGCTACGCACAGCGGGGGCGATGAGCAGTTCTTC. Its translation is CSATHSGGDEQFF.

This clonotype showed up just a few times. The V call is TRBV7-3, the J call TRBJ2-3, with TRBD1 matching 7 bases. Germline lookup yields CDR1 SGHTA and CDR2 FQGTGA. Trimming cost V 3 bases and J 4 bases; bases outside gene matches: 7. CDR3 length: 15 residues. In DNA, the CDR3 is TGTGCCAGCAGCTTTGAGGGGGCGAGAGCAGATACGCAGTATTTT. Translating gives CASSFEGARADTQYF.

The chain joins TRBV12-3 or TRBV12-4 to TRBJ1-4, with D tentatively TRBD1 (6 bases). With 4 bases removed from V and 7 bases from J, the gap between germline ends came to 16 bases. CDR3 length: 15 residues. CDR3 amino acids: CASSSLTEGGEKLFF. The CDR3 DNA is TGTGCCAGCAGTTCTTTGACAGAGGGGGGTGAAAAACTGTTTTTT.